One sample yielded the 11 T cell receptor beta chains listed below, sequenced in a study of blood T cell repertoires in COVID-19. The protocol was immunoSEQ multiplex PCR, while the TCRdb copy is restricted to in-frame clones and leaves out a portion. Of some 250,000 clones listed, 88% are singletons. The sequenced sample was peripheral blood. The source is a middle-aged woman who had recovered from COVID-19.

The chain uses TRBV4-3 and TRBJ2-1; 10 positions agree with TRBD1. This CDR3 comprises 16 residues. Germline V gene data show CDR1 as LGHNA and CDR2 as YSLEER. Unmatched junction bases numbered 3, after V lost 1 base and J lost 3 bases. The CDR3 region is CASSQAGQGGYNEQFF. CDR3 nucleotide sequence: TGCGCCAGCAGCCAAGCCGGACAGGGGGGCTACAATGAGCAGTTCTTC.

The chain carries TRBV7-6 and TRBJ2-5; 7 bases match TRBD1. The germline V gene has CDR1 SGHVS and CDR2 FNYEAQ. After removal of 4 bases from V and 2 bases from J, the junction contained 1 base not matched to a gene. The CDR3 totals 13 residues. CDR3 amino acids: CASSSTGQETQYF. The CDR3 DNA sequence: TGTGCCAGCAGCTCGACAGGGCAAGAGACCCAGTACTTC.

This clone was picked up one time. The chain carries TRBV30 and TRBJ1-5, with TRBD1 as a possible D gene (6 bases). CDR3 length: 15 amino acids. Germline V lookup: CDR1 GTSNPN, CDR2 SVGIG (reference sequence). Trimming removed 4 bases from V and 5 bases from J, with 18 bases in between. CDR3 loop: CAWTPGGGRDQPQHF. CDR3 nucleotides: TGTGCCTGGACCCCGGGGGGGGGCCGGGATCAGCCCCAGCATTTT.

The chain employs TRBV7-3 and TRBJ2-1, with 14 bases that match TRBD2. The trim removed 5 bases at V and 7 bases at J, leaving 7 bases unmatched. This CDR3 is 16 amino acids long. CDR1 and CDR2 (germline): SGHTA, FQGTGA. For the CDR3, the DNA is TGTGCCAGCAGCCCGGGACTAGCGGGAGATCGGAATGAGCAGTTCTTC. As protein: CASSPGLAGDRNEQFF.

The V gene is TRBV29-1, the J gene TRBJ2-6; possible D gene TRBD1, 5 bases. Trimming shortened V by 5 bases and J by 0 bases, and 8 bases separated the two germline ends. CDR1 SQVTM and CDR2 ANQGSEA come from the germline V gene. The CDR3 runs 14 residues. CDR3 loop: CSVRRVSGANVLTF. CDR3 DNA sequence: TGCAGCGTTCGCAGGGTCTCTGGGGCCAACGTCCTGACTTTC.

The CDR3, as DNA: TGTGCCAGCAGCTTGCTTGGACAGACCTTCAATGAGCAGTTCTTC. This sequence encodes CASSLLGQTFNEQFF. This chain uses TRBV11-2 with TRBJ2-1; perhaps TRBD1 as D (6 bases). V lost 3 bases to trimming and J lost 6 bases, with 15 bases between them. Germline V gives CDR1 SGHAT, CDR2 FQNNGV. This CDR3 is 15 amino acids long.

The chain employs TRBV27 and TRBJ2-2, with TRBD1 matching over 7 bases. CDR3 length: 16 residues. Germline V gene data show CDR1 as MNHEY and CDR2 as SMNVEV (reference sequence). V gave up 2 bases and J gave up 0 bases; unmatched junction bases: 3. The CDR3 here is CASSLPDRANTGELFF. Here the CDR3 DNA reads TGTGCCAGCAGTTTACCCGACAGGGCGAACACCGGGGAGCTGTTTTTT.

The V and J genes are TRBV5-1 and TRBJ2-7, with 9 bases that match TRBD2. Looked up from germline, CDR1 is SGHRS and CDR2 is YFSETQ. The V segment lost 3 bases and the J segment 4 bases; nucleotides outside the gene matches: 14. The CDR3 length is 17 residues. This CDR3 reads CASSSFPRGRAGYEQYF. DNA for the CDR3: TGCGCCAGCAGCTCGTTCCCTCGCGGGAGGGCCGGGTACGAGCAGTACTTC.

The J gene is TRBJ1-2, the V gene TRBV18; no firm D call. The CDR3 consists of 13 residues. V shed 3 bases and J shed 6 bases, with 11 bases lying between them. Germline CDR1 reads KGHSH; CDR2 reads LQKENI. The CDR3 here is CASSPSKINGYTF. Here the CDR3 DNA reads TGTGCCAGCTCACCGAGCAAGATCAATGGCTACACCTTC.

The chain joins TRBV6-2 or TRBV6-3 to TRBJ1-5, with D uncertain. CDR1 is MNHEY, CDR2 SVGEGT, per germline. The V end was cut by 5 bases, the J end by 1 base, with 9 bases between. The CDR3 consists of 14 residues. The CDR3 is CASSLDSSNQPQHF. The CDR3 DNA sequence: TGTGCCAGCAGTCTCGACTCAAGCAATCAGCCCCAGCATTTT.

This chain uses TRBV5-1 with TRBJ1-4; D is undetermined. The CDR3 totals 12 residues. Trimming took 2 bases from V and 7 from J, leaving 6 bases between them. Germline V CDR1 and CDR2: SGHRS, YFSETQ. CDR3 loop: CASSFFGEKLFF. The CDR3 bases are TGCGCCAGCAGCTTCTTCGGTGAAAAACTGTTTTTT.